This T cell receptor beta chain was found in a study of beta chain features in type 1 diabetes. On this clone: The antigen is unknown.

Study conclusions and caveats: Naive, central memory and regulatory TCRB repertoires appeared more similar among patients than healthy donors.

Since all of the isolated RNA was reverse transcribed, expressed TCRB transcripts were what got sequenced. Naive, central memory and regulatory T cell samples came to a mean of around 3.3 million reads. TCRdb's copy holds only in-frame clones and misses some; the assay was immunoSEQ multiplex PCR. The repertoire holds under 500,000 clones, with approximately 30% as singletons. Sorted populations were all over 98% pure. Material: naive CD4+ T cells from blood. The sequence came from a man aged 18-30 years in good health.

CDR3 sequence reads: CSVPRKGAIYGYTF. The DNA of the CDR3 is TGCAGCGTCCCCAGGAAGGGGGCCATCTATGGCTACACCTTC. The chain combines TRBV29-1 with TRBJ1-2; 7 nucleotides match TRBD1. The CDR3 runs 14 residues. The germline gives CDR1 SQVTM, CDR2 ANQGSEA. V was clipped by 6 bases and J by 4 bases; unmatched bases: 11.